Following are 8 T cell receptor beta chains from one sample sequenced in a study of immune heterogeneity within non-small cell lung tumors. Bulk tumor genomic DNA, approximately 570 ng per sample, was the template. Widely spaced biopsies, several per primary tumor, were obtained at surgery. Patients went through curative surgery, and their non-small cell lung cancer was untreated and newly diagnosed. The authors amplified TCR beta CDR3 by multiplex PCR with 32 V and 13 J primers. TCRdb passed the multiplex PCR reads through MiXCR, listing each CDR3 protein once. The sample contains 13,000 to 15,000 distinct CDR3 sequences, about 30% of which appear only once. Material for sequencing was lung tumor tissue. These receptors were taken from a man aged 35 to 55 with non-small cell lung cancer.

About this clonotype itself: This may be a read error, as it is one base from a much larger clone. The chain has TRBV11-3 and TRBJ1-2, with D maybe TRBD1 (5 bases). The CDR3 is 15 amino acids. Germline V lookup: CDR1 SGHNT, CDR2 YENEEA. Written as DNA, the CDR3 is TGTGCCAGCAGCTTAGATGGGGCCGAACCCTATTGCTACACCTTC. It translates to CASSLDGAEPYCYTF.

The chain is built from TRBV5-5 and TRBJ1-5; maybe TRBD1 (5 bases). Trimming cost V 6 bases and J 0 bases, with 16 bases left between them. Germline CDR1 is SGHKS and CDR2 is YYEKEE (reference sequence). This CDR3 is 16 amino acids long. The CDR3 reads CASTLPKTVSNQPQHF. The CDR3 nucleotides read TGTGCCAGCACCCTCCCGAAGACAGTTAGCAATCAGCCCCAGCATTTT.

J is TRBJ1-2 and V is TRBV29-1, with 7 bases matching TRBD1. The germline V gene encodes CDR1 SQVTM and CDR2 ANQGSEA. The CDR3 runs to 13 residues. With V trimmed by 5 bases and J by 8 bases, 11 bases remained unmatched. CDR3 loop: CSVQGGKENGYTF. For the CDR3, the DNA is TGCAGCGTTCAGGGGGGGAAAGAGAACGGCTACACCTTC.

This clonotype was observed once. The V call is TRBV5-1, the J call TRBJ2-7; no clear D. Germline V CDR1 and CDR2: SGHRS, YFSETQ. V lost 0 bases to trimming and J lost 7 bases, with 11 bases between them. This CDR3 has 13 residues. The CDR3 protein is CASSLESRHEQYF. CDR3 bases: TGCGCCAGCAGCTTGGAGTCCAGGCATGAGCAGTACTTC. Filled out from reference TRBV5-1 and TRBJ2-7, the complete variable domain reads KAGVTQTPRYLIKTRGQQVTLSCSPISGHRSVSWYQQTPGQGLQFLFEYFSETQRNKGNFPGRFSGRQFSNSRSEMNVSTLELGDSALYLCASSLESRHEQYFGPGTRLTVT.

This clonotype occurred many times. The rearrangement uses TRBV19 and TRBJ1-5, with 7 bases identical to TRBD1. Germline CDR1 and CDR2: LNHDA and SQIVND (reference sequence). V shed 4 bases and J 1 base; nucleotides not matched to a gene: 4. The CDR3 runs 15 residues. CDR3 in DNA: TGTGCCAGTAGTAAAGGGGGCCGGAGCAATCAGCCCCAGCATTTT. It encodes CASSKGGRSNQPQHF.

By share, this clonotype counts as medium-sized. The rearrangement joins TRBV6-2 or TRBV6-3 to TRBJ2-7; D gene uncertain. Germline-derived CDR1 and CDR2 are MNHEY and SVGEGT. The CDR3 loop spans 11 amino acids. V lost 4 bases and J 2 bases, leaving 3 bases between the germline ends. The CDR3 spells CASSFTYEQYF. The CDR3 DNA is TGTGCCAGCAGTTTCACCTACGAGCAGTACTTC.

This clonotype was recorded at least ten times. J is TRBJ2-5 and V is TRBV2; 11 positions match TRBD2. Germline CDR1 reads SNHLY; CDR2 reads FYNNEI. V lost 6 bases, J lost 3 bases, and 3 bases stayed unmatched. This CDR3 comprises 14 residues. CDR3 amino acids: CASSPGLAEETQYF. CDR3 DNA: TGTGCCAGCAGCCCGGGACTAGCGGAAGAGACCCAGTACTTC.

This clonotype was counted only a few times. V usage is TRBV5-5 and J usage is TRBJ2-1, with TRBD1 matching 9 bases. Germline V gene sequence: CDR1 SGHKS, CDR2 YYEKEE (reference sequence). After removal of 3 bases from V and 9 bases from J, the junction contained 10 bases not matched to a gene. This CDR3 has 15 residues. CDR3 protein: CASSSTSQGASEQFF. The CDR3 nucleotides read TGTGCCAGCAGCTCCACCTCACAGGGGGCTAGTGAGCAGTTCTTC. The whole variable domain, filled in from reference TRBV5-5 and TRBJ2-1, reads DAGVTQSPTHLIKTRGQQVTLRCSPISGHKSVSWYQQVLGQGPQFIFQYYEKEERGRGNFPDRFSARQFPNYSSELNVNALLLGDSALYLCASSSTSQGASEQFFGPGTRLTVL.